This T cell receptor beta chain was profiled in a study of shared clonotypes between healthy human individuals. At the level of the study: Each donor's CD4 naive and CD4 memory cells filled three plates apiece, CD8 naive two, and CD8 memory one.

Naive CD8 cells lacked CD45RO and underwent positive selection for CCR7, leaving out terminally differentiated effector memory CD45RA+ cells. Profiled with immunoSEQ multiplex PCR; TCRdb holds only in-frame clones, not every one. This table holds around 1.9 million clones, just under 95% found once. V dropped 1 base and J dropped 10 bases, with 8 bases sitting between them. There are 12 residues in the CDR3. Germline CDR1 MDHEN, CDR2 SYDVKM. This clone was counted once. The sequenced material came from naive CD8+ T cells from PBMCs. The rearrangement uses TRBV28 and TRBJ2-1; D not certain. The clonotype was recovered from a man younger than 30 in good health. Some clones in this sample may be carry-over from other donors' samples. CDR3 nucleotide sequence: TGTGCCAGCAGTTTATTTTCGGTGGAGCAGTTCTTC. As protein: CASSLFSVEQFF.